What follows is one T cell receptor (beta chain) and its context. The entry originates in a study of blood T cell repertoires in COVID-19. Whole-study context: Donors in the United States, Italy and Spain gave samples during acute or convalescent COVID-19. PBMCs, B-cell-depleted T cells, or T cells were the source of the cDNA or gDNA that made up the material.

Germline V gene data show CDR1 as SGHKS and CDR2 as YYEKEE (reference sequence). The trim removed 3 bases at V and 5 bases at J, leaving 16 bases unmatched. The CDR3 totals 17 residues. Authors' data handling: Amplifying reference gene primers gave estimates of nucleated cell counts. Here immunoSEQ multiplex PCR was the method, and the copy in TCRdb shows in-frame clones only, minus some. V, J and clone size derive from that table, while D and trimming were established from the DNA sequence. The sample shows about 260,000 clones, 70% to 85% of them seen only once. The rearrangement links TRBV5-5 to TRBJ1-2; 7 bases map to TRBD1. The TCR was taken from a woman aged 80 or older with acute or convalescent COVID-19. The material sequenced was peripheral blood. The CDR3 protein is CASSSHPEGRGQYGYTF. The CDR3 bases are TGTGCCAGCAGCTCCCATCCAGAGGGTAGGGGGCAATATGGCTACACCTTC. The full variable domain, completed using reference TRBV5-5 and TRBJ1-2, is DAGVTQSPTHLIKTRGQQVTLRCSPISGHKSVSWYQQVLGQGPQFIFQYYEKEERGRGNFPDRFSARQFPNYSSELNVNALLLGDSALYLCASSSHPEGRGQYGYTFGSGTRLTVV.